This is a list of T cell receptor beta chains from one sample in a study of breast tumors, draining lymph nodes, adjacent tissues. TCRdb reprocessed the multiplex PCR reads with MiXCR, giving one entry per CDR3 protein. The repertoire holds 14,000 to 15,000 distinct CDR3 sequences, with more than 40% as singletons. Sequencing used tumor-adjacent breast tissue. The receptors originated from a female donor with breast cancer. Some clones in this sample may be carry-over from other donors' samples. Both conserved end residues are part of each CDR3. D genes are given only for firm matches. Part of the rows lack a size; the others show once, few, many or a class for expanded clones.

CDR3nt: TGCAGCGTGACCCCCGGGACTAGCTCTTGGGAGCAGTACTTC; CDR3aa: CSVTPGTSSWEQYF; j_gene: TRBJ2-7; v_gene: TRBV29-1; abundance: .; d_gene: TRBD2
CDR3nt: TGTGCCATCAGCCAGACAGGTTTCGAGGATGGCTACACCTTC; CDR3aa: CAISQTGFEDGYTF; j_gene: TRBJ1-2; v_gene: TRBV10-3; abundance: .; d_gene: .
CDR3nt: TGTGCCAGTAGTATCCAAGAGACCCAGTACTTC; CDR3aa: CASSIQETQYF; j_gene: TRBJ2-5; v_gene: TRBV19; abundance: few; d_gene: .
CDR3nt: TGCGCCAGCAGCCAAGATAAGTGGGGAGAGACCCAGTACTTC; CDR3aa: CASSQDKWGETQYF; j_gene: TRBJ2-5; v_gene: TRBV4-3; abundance: .; d_gene: .
CDR3nt: TGTGCCATCAGTGAGTCTAGCGGGGGGGCAGATACGCAGTATTTT; CDR3aa: CAISESSGGADTQYF; j_gene: TRBJ2-3; v_gene: TRBV10-3; abundance: .; d_gene: TRBD2
CDR3nt: TGTGCCAGCAGTTCCCGGGACATCTATAATTCACCCCTCCACTTT; CDR3aa: CASSSRDIYNSPLHF; j_gene: TRBJ1-6; v_gene: TRBV12-3/TRBV12-4; abundance: few; d_gene: .
CDR3nt: TGTGCCAGCAGTTTAGGAGAACAGCCCCAGCATTTT; CDR3aa: CASSLGEQPQHF; j_gene: TRBJ1-5; v_gene: TRBV12-3/TRBV12-4; abundance: .; d_gene: .
CDR3nt: TGTGCCAGCAGCTTAGTCGGGACAGGCTACGAGCAGTACTTC; CDR3aa: CASSLVGTGYEQYF; j_gene: TRBJ2-7; v_gene: TRBV7-8; abundance: .; d_gene: TRBD1
CDR3nt: TGCGCCAGCAGCTTGGGAGCGTATGAGCAGTACTTC; CDR3aa: CASSLGAYEQYF; j_gene: TRBJ2-7; v_gene: TRBV5-1; abundance: many; d_gene: .
CDR3nt: TGTGCCAGTAGTATAGATTTGACTAGTGGAAGCACAGATACGCAGTATTTT; CDR3aa: CASSIDLTSGSTDTQYF; j_gene: TRBJ2-3; v_gene: TRBV19; abundance: many; d_gene: .
CDR3nt: TGTGCCAGCAGTTTAGGACTGAGCTCTGGGGCCAACGTCCTGACTTTC; CDR3aa: CASSLGLSSGANVLTF; j_gene: TRBJ2-6; v_gene: TRBV27; abundance: many; d_gene: .
CDR3nt: TGTGCCAGCAGACGAGGACAGGTTACTAATGAAAAACTGTTTTTT; CDR3aa: CASRRGQVTNEKLFF; j_gene: TRBJ1-4; v_gene: TRBV12-3/TRBV12-4; abundance: many; d_gene: TRBD1
CDR3nt: TGTGCCAGCAGCTTACGGACTAGTGCCTACAATGAGCAGTTCTTC; CDR3aa: CASSLRTSAYNEQFF; j_gene: TRBJ2-1; v_gene: TRBV9; abundance: .; d_gene: TRBD2
CDR3nt: TGTGCCAGTAGTATCGATGGGACAGGGCCTAATGGCTACACCTTC; CDR3aa: CASSIDGTGPNGYTF; j_gene: TRBJ1-2; v_gene: TRBV19; abundance: .; d_gene: TRBD1
CDR3nt: TGTGCCAGCAGCTCCCAGTTGTCAGGACGGGGCTATGGCTACACCTTC; CDR3aa: CASSSQLSGRGYGYTF; j_gene: TRBJ1-2; v_gene: TRBV7-8; abundance: .; d_gene: .
CDR3nt: TGTGCCAGCAGCCAGACAGGGAGAACCACCGGGGAGCTGCTTTTT; CDR3aa: CASSQTGRTTGELLF; j_gene: TRBJ2-2; v_gene: TRBV11-2; abundance: .; d_gene: TRBD1
CDR3nt: TGCGCCAGCACCACGGGTGATACGCAGTATTTT; CDR3aa: CASTTGDTQYF; j_gene: TRBJ2-3; v_gene: TRBV3-1; abundance: .; d_gene: .
CDR3nt: TGTGCCAGCAGCTCGGGACTAGAGGTCTACAATGAGCAGTTCTTC; CDR3aa: CASSSGLEVYNEQFF; j_gene: TRBJ2-1; v_gene: TRBV7-3; abundance: many; d_gene: TRBD2
CDR3nt: TGTGCCACCAGCAGCGGGGGAGTAAACACCGGGGAGCTGTTTTTT; CDR3aa: CATSSGGVNTGELFF; j_gene: TRBJ2-2; v_gene: TRBV15; abundance: medium-sized; d_gene: .
CDR3nt: TGTGCCACCAGCAGTGGGACAGGGGGCGCGAGGGGAGGTCTCTACAATGAGCAGTTCTTC; CDR3aa: CATSSGTGGARGGLYNEQFF; j_gene: TRBJ2-1; v_gene: TRBV15; abundance: many; d_gene: TRBD1
CDR3nt: TGTGCCAGCAGCTTCCTATCCTACGAGCAGAATTCACCCCTCCACTTT; CDR3aa: CASSFLSYEQNSPLHF; j_gene: TRBJ1-6; v_gene: TRBV7-2; abundance: .; d_gene: .
CDR3nt: TGTGCCAGCAGTCCCGGGACGTCCCTTGGGCAGTACTTC; CDR3aa: CASSPGTSLGQYF; j_gene: TRBJ2-7; v_gene: TRBV6-1; abundance: many; d_gene: .
CDR3nt: TGTGGTAGCATGTGGACTAGACAGAGGAATGAGCAGTTCTTC; CDR3aa: CGSMWTRQRNEQFF; j_gene: TRBJ2-1; v_gene: TRBV25-1; abundance: once; d_gene: TRBD2
CDR3nt: TGTGCCAGCAGCCCTACAATAGAGCAGTTCTTC; CDR3aa: CASSPTIEQFF; j_gene: TRBJ2-1; v_gene: TRBV28; abundance: many; d_gene: .
CDR3nt: TGTGCCAGCAGCTTTAGGAGGACTAGCGGGGGAACCTGGCAGGTCGAGCAGTACTTC; CDR3aa: CASSFRRTSGGTWQVEQYF; j_gene: TRBJ2-7; v_gene: TRBV4-2; abundance: .; d_gene: TRBD2
CDR3nt: TGTGCCAGCAGTTCCGGGCCCGAGCAGTACTTC; CDR3aa: CASSSGPEQYF; j_gene: TRBJ2-7; v_gene: TRBV28; abundance: many; d_gene: .
CDR3nt: TGTGCCAGCAGCTCCCTGAACAATGAGCAGTTCTTC; CDR3aa: CASSSLNNEQFF; j_gene: TRBJ2-1; v_gene: TRBV5-8; abundance: many; d_gene: .
CDR3nt: TGTGCCAGCAGTTTGGGGGGGAGACAGGGGAGTTATGGCTACACCTTC; CDR3aa: CASSLGGRQGSYGYTF; j_gene: TRBJ1-2; v_gene: TRBV7-2; abundance: .; d_gene: TRBD1
CDR3nt: TGTGCCAGCAGCCACCGGGACAGACGCACAGATACGCAGTATTTT; CDR3aa: CASSHRDRRTDTQYF; j_gene: TRBJ2-3; v_gene: TRBV11-2; abundance: many; d_gene: TRBD1
CDR3nt: TGTGCCACCAAGGGGTCCTATGGCTACACCTTC; CDR3aa: CATKGSYGYTF; j_gene: TRBJ1-2; v_gene: TRBV19; abundance: .; d_gene: .
CDR3nt: TGTGCCAGCAGCTTAGCCCCAGGGGGCGGGACAGATACGCAGTATTTT; CDR3aa: CASSLAPGGGTDTQYF; j_gene: TRBJ2-3; v_gene: TRBV7-3; abundance: medium-sized; d_gene: TRBD1
CDR3nt: TGTGCCAGCCGGCTGGGGAGCTACACAGATACGCAGTATTTT; CDR3aa: CASRLGSYTDTQYF; j_gene: TRBJ2-3; v_gene: TRBV6-1; abundance: large; d_gene: .
CDR3nt: TGTGCCAGCAGTTACAGGGCGGATCAGCCCCAGCATTTT; CDR3aa: CASSYRADQPQHF; j_gene: TRBJ1-5; v_gene: TRBV6-6; abundance: medium-sized; d_gene: .
CDR3nt: TGCAGTGCCGGACAGGGGACTAATGAAAAACTGTTTTTT; CDR3aa: CSAGQGTNEKLFF; j_gene: TRBJ1-4; v_gene: TRBV20-1; abundance: .; d_gene: TRBD1
CDR3nt: TGCGCCAGCAGCTTGGGAGACCTAGGGGGCGAGCAGTACTTC; CDR3aa: CASSLGDLGGEQYF; j_gene: TRBJ2-7; v_gene: TRBV5-1; abundance: .; d_gene: .
CDR3nt: TGCGCCAGCAGCACCGGGGCAGGGAATTACAATGAGCAGTTCTTC; CDR3aa: CASSTGAGNYNEQFF; j_gene: TRBJ2-1; v_gene: TRBV4-3; abundance: .; d_gene: .
CDR3nt: TGTGCCAGCAGCTTCCTTGGGGGTACCTATGGCTACACCTTC; CDR3aa: CASSFLGGTYGYTF; j_gene: TRBJ1-2; v_gene: TRBV7-9; abundance: .; d_gene: .
CDR3nt: TGCAGTGCTGGACGATCGGACGGCAAACAGTACTTC; CDR3aa: CSAGRSDGKQYF; j_gene: TRBJ2-7; v_gene: TRBV20-1; abundance: .; d_gene: .
CDR3nt: TGTGCCAGCAGCTTAGAGGGCAGGAGGACAGATACGCAGTATTTT; CDR3aa: CASSLEGRRTDTQYF; j_gene: TRBJ2-3; v_gene: TRBV7-3; abundance: many; d_gene: .
CDR3nt: TGTGCCAGTAGTATTGGGGGCTCCTACAATGAGCAGTTCTTC; CDR3aa: CASSIGGSYNEQFF; j_gene: TRBJ2-1; v_gene: TRBV19; abundance: .; d_gene: .
CDR3nt: TGTGCCAGCAGTGATCCTTGGACCTGCCTCCGAACCCTCCACTTT; CDR3aa: CASSDPWTCLRTLHF; j_gene: TRBJ1-6; v_gene: TRBV6-4; abundance: .; d_gene: .
CDR3nt: TGTGCTAGCAACGGCAGGGCCGCGTACAATGAGCAGTTCTTC; CDR3aa: CASNGRAAYNEQFF; j_gene: TRBJ2-1; v_gene: TRBV2; abundance: .; d_gene: .
CDR3nt: TGCAGTGCGGGCGGGACAGGGAGGAACTATGGCTACACCTTC; CDR3aa: CSAGGTGRNYGYTF; j_gene: TRBJ1-2; v_gene: TRBV20-1; abundance: medium-sized; d_gene: TRBD1
CDR3nt: TGCAGTGCACCCTTACTAGCGGGGGTCCGTAATACGCAGTATTTT; CDR3aa: CSAPLLAGVRNTQYF; j_gene: TRBJ2-3; v_gene: TRBV20-1; abundance: once; d_gene: TRBD2
CDR3nt: TGTGCCAGCAGTCCTCGGGCGGAGGGGAACAATGAGCAGTTCTTC; CDR3aa: CASSPRAEGNNEQFF; j_gene: TRBJ2-1; v_gene: TRBV6-2/TRBV6-3; abundance: many; d_gene: .
CDR3nt: TGTGCCAGCAGCAGTAATTTGGAGGGTAACTATGGCTACACCTTC; CDR3aa: CASSSNLEGNYGYTF; j_gene: TRBJ1-2; v_gene: TRBV5-6; abundance: many; d_gene: .
CDR3nt: TGTGCCAGCAATACTCCGGGACTAGGTGGGTATGAGCAGTTCTTC; CDR3aa: CASNTPGLGGYEQFF; j_gene: TRBJ2-1; v_gene: TRBV9; abundance: many; d_gene: TRBD2
CDR3nt: TGTGCCAGCAGCCCGCGGACAGCTTCGAACTATGGCTACACCTTC; CDR3aa: CASSPRTASNYGYTF; j_gene: TRBJ1-2; v_gene: TRBV7-8; abundance: medium-sized; d_gene: .